A selection of T cell receptor beta chains follows, all from one sample in a study of beta chain features in type 1 diabetes. Libraries were prepared by immunoSEQ multiplex PCR; TCRdb keeps only in-frame clonotypes and omits some of them. The table records 350,000 to 450,000 clones, over 13% of them present only once. Material: naive CD4+ T cells from blood. These receptors were collected from a woman aged 18-35 years in good health. Both conserved end residues are part of each CDR3. A D gene is named only where the DNA matches it firmly. The size entry is marked missing in some rows and otherwise reads once, few, many or a size class.

v_call	d_call	clone_size	j_call	cdr3_length	cdr3_aa	cdr3_nt
TRBV2	TRBD1	few	TRBJ1-1	14	CASSVRGRPAEAFF	TGTGCCAGCAGTGTTAGGGGGCGACCTGCTGAAGCTTTCTTT
TRBV27	-	-	TRBJ1-1	14	CASGEAGIKTEAFF	TGTGCCAGCGGAGAGGCAGGGATCAAGACTGAAGCTTTCTTT
TRBV7-8	TRBD2	-	TRBJ2-1	14	CASSFKAGYNEQFF	TGTGCCAGCAGCTTTAAAGCGGGGTACAATGAGCAGTTCTTC
TRBV5-5	TRBD1	few	TRBJ1-2	12	CASSWTGGGYTF	TGTGCCAGCAGCTGGACAGGGGGTGGCTACACCTTC
TRBV9	TRBD1	-	TRBJ1-2	14	CASSASDRVDGYTF	TGTGCCAGCAGCGCCTCAGACAGGGTCGATGGCTACACCTTC
TRBV15	-	-	TRBJ2-5	14	CATSRDRGRETQYF	TGTGCCACCAGCAGAGATCGAGGCCGAGAGACCCAGTACTTC
TRBV7-2	TRBD2	few	TRBJ2-3	16	CASSLRPAGVADTQYF	TGTGCCAGCAGCTTAAGACCAGCGGGAGTGGCAGATACGCAGTATTTT
TRBV30	TRBD2	-	TRBJ2-7	14	CAWSGTSGRLGQYF	TGTGCCTGGAGTGGGACTAGCGGGAGATTAGGGCAGTACTTC
TRBV30	-	few	TRBJ1-5	15	CAWSAPGVPRQPQHF	TGTGCCTGGAGTGCCCCAGGGGTTCCAAGACAGCCCCAGCATTTT
TRBV30	-	-	TRBJ1-2	14	CAWSVGPKSLGYTF	TGTGCCTGGAGTGTGGGGCCGAAGTCGCTTGGCTACACCTTC
TRBV2	-	few	TRBJ1-5	13	CASNLQGYQPQHF	TGTGCCAGCAACCTTCAGGGTTATCAGCCCCAGCATTTT
TRBV5-1	TRBD1	-	TRBJ2-5	16	CASSLDWTGGSGPQYF	TGCGCCAGCAGCTTGGACTGGACAGGGGGATCGGGACCCCAGTACTTC
TRBV6-6	-	-	TRBJ2-7	14	CASSRMQGADEQYF	TGTGCCAGCAGTCGGATGCAGGGTGCCGACGAGCAGTACTTC
TRBV29-1	-	-	TRBJ1-2	12	CSVARDIYGYTF	TGCAGCGTTGCTCGGGACATCTATGGCTACACCTTC
TRBV14	-	few	TRBJ2-2	18	CASSQNPVGLVNTGELFF	TGTGCCAGCAGCCAAAATCCCGTGGGACTGGTTAACACCGGGGAGCTGTTTTTT
TRBV7-9	-	few	TRBJ1-2	14	CASSLRGLGYGYTF	TGTGCCAGCAGCTTAAGGGGTCTCGGCTATGGCTACACCTTC
TRBV9	TRBD2	few	TRBJ2-3	15	CASSGRLAGGDTQYF	TGTGCCAGCAGCGGACGACTAGCGGGAGGAGATACGCAGTATTTT
TRBV5-1	-	few	TRBJ2-3	14	CASSREISTDTQYF	TGCGCCAGCAGCCGAGAGATTAGCACAGATACGCAGTATTTT
TRBV18	-	-	TRBJ2-5	15	CASSPRTRAQETQYF	TGTGCCAGCTCACCCCGGACTCGCGCCCAAGAGACCCAGTACTTC
TRBV18	TRBD1	few	TRBJ2-5	14	CASSPRGQQETQYF	TGTGCCAGCTCACCACGGGGACAGCAAGAGACCCAGTACTTC
TRBV14	TRBD1	-	TRBJ2-7	12	CASSDRGHEQYF	TGTGCCAGCAGCGACAGGGGCCACGAGCAGTACTTC
TRBV30	TRBD1	few	TRBJ1-2	14	CAWSTGVSPNGYTF	TGTGCCTGGAGTACAGGGGTTTCCCCCAATGGCTACACCTTC
TRBV30	-	-	TRBJ2-5	13	CAWIQQGGETQYF	TGTGCCTGGATTCAACAGGGCGGAGAGACCCAGTACTTC
TRBV28	-	few	TRBJ2-5	13	CASSPFSPWTQYF	TGTGCCAGCAGTCCCTTTAGTCCTTGGACCCAGTACTTC
TRBV30	TRBD1	-	TRBJ2-7	14	CAWRLRDRAYEQYF	TGTGCCTGGCGTCTCCGGGACAGGGCCTACGAGCAGTACTTC
TRBV7-9	-	few	TRBJ1-5	16	CASSSYNRAGNQPQHF	TGTGCCAGCAGCTCTTACAACAGGGCAGGCAATCAGCCCCAGCATTTT
TRBV11-2	-	-	TRBJ2-7	15	CASGDSGPPTYEQYF	TGTGCCAGCGGGGATAGCGGACCACCCACCTACGAGCAGTACTTC
TRBV4-2	TRBD1	few	TRBJ1-2	16	CASSPQTGGPNYGYTF	TGTGCCAGCAGCCCACAGACAGGGGGACCTAACTATGGCTACACCTTC
TRBV2	-	-	TRBJ1-5	14	CASSRGIRNQPQHF	TGTGCCAGCAGCCGGGGGATCCGCAATCAGCCCCAGCATTTT
TRBV6-5	-	few	TRBJ2-5	13	CASSYSRQETQYF	TGTGCCAGCAGTTACTCGAGACAAGAGACCCAGTACTTC
TRBV2	-	-	TRBJ2-6	18	CASSEAQGLSAGANVLTF	TGTGCCAGCAGTGAGGCGCAGGGCTTATCTGCTGGGGCCAACGTCCTGACTTTC
TRBV29-1	TRBD2	-	TRBJ2-1	16	CSSRLAGDSSYNEQFF	TGCAGCTCTCGGCTAGCGGGAGACAGCTCCTACAATGAGCAGTTCTTC
TRBV27	TRBD1	few	TRBJ1-1	14	CASRDTGVHSEAFF	TGTGCCAGCAGAGATACAGGGGTCCATAGTGAAGCTTTCTTT
TRBV2	TRBD1	few	TRBJ1-2	15	CASRTDRGLGYGYTF	TGTGCCAGCAGAACAGACAGGGGTCTCGGCTATGGCTACACCTTC
TRBV5-6	TRBD1	few	TRBJ1-1	13	CASSKDRRTEAFF	TGTGCCAGCAGCAAGGACAGGCGCACTGAAGCTTTCTTT
TRBV9	TRBD1	-	TRBJ1-4	15	CASSVEDRANEKLFF	TGTGCCAGCAGCGTAGAGGACAGGGCTAATGAAAAACTGTTTTTT
TRBV5-1	-	few	TRBJ2-1	15	CASSLVAEDYNEQFF	TGCGCCAGCAGCTTGGTAGCGGAAGATTACAATGAGCAGTTCTTC
TRBV28	TRBD2	-	TRBJ2-1	16	CASSHTMVAGFNEQFF	TGTGCCAGCAGTCACACGATGGTAGCGGGATTTAATGAGCAGTTCTTC